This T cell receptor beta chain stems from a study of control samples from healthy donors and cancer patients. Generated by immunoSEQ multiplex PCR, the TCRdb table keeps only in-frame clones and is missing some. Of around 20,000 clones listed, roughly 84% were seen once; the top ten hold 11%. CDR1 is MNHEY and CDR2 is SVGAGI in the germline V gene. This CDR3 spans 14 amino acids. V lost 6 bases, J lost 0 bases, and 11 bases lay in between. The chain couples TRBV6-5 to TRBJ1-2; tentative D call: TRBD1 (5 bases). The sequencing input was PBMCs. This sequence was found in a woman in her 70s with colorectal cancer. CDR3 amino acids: CASRLSTANYGYTF. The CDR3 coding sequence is TGTGCCAGCAGACTTTCGACAGCTAACTATGGCTACACCTTC.